Given below is one T cell receptor beta chain in context. Its antigen is unidentified. Each donor who had ophthalmopathy showed moderate-to-severe activity, a CAS of ≥3, a NOSPECS of ≥4, and a duration under 3 months. The sample comes from a study of Graves' ophthalmopathy and Graves' hyperthyroidism. Study-level information: Peripheral blood samples were taken at initial diagnosis, before any treatment. Overall study findings and caveats: Most thyroid clonotypes with frequency above 0.001 were detected in blood too. Sensitivity of 85% to 90% and specificity of roughly 80% were achieved when a 13-signature model separated ophthalmopathy from stable hyperthyroidism.

As the template, RNA transcripts were used to amplify TCR beta CDR3 regions. The authors performed first-round RT-PCR with HTBI primers and then a second-round multiplex PCR. Each CDR3 protein gets one entry after TCRdb re-called the multiplex PCR reads with MiXCR. The table lists hundreds of thousands of distinct CDR3 sequences, more than 40% of them singletons. Trimming left V 3 bases short and J 5 bases short, with 11 bases between. The germline V gene has CDR1 LNHNV and CDR2 YYDKDF (reference sequence). The CDR3 extends over 14 amino acids. This chain joins TRBV15 and TRBJ1-5; D gene unclear. This receptor was identified in an adult man with Graves' ophthalmopathy. Source material: peripheral blood. CDR3 protein: CATSSLGHYQPQHF. Written as DNA, the CDR3 is TGTGCCACCAGCAGTTTAGGGCACTATCAGCCCCAGCATTTT.